Each of the 23 T cell receptor beta chains below was sequenced from the same sample in a study of long-term antiretroviral therapy in people with HIV. Version v3.0 of the immunoSEQ assay ran at survey level. Measured with immunoSEQ multiplex PCR; TCRdb has only the in-frame clones, and not every one. The table shows tens of thousands of clones, with approximately 80% occurring only once. Sequencing used unsorted PBMCs, obtained 1.6 years after starting antiretroviral therapy. These TCRs come from a middle-aged man with HIV.

This sequence joins TRBV11-2 and TRBJ2-3, with TRBD2 matching 8 bases. The trim removed 5 bases at V and 1 base at J, leaving 8 bases unmatched. CDR1 is SGHAT and CDR2 is FQNNGV in the germline V gene. This CDR3 has 16 residues. The CDR3: CASSPPTSAGTDTQYF. The DNA for the CDR3 is TGTGCCAGCAGCCCACCGACTAGCGCGGGCACAGATACGCAGTATTTT.

CDR3 nucleotides: TGTGCCAGCTCACCAGGGTGGCAGAGCTCCTACGAGCAGTACTTC. Translating it yields CASSPGWQSSYEQYF. V usage is TRBV18 and J usage is TRBJ2-7; no clear D gene. The CDR3 covers 15 residues. V was pared by 2 bases and J by 0 bases, with 11 bases between. In germline, CDR1 is KGHSH, CDR2 LQKENI.

This clone was counted a single time. This chain uses TRBV2 with TRBJ2-3, with TRBD2 identical over 11 bases. This CDR3 region has 16 residues. CDR1 and CDR2 from the germline V gene are SNHLY and FYNNEI. V was clipped by 7 bases and J by 3 bases; unmatched bases: 9. CDR3 coding DNA: TGTGCCAGCACACCCGGACTAGCGGGTATAACAGATACGCAGTATTTT. It translates to CASTPGLAGITDTQYF.

V is TRBV5-1 and J is TRBJ1-2, with D tentatively TRBD1 (6 bases). This CDR3 has 15 amino acids. Trimming took off 3 bases at V and 5 bases at J, with 17 bases between the two ends. Germline V CDR1 and CDR2: SGHRS, YFSETQ. This CDR3 is CASSSNGTPRYGYTF. The DNA for the CDR3 is TGCGCCAGCAGCTCGAACGGGACACCCAGATATGGCTACACCTTC.

The chain carries TRBV10-3 and TRBJ1-2; TRBD1 matches at 9 bases. V lost 2 bases and J lost 7; bases outside the gene matches: 8. Per the germline V gene, CDR1 is ENHRY and CDR2 is SYGVKD. The CDR3 runs to 15 residues. The CDR3 bases are TGTGCCATCAGTGAGGGAGGGACAGGGAAAGTTGGCTACACCTTC. Encoded protein: CAISEGGTGKVGYTF.

The chain combines TRBV19 with TRBJ1-1; D gene unclear. This CDR3 is 13 amino acids long. Trimming shortened V by 3 bases and J by 11 bases, and 16 bases separated the two germline ends. Germline assignment: CDR1 LNHDA and CDR2 SQIVND (reference sequence). In DNA form, the CDR3 reads TGTGCCAGTAGTATGGGCCCCGGGCTGTTCGCTTTCTTT. The encoded protein is CASSMGPGLFAFF.

The count of this clone is one. The CDR3, as DNA: TGTGCCAGCAGCTTGTGGGCAGAGTGGAACACTGAAGCTTTCTTT. Protein sequence: CASSLWAEWNTEAFF. The J gene is TRBJ1-1, the V gene TRBV5-6; D uncertain. The CDR3 has 15 residues. CDR1 and CDR2 from the germline V gene are SGHDT and YYEEEE. Trimming shortened V by 1 base and J by 1 base, and 11 bases separated the two germline ends.

This clone has only a few counts. V usage is TRBV19 and J usage is TRBJ1-5; D remains ambiguous. With 4 bases removed from V and 1 base from J, the gap between germline ends came to 5 bases. CDR1 and CDR2 from the germline V gene are LNHDA and SQIVND (reference sequence). The CDR3 covers 13 residues. The CDR3 protein is CASSTGSNQPQHF. In DNA, the CDR3 is TGTGCCAGTAGTACTGGGAGCAATCAGCCCCAGCATTTT. Drawing the rest from reference TRBV19 and TRBJ1-5, the complete variable domain is DGGITQSPKYLFRKEGQNVTLSCEQNLNHDAMYWYRQDPGQGLRLIYYSQIVNDFQKGDIAEGYSVSREKKESFPLTVTSAQKNPTAFYLCASSTGSNQPQHFGDGTRLSIL.

This clone appeared once. This chain joins TRBV29-1 and TRBJ2-3, with TRBD1 matching 8 bases. V shed 3 bases and J 2 bases; nucleotides not matched to a gene: 10. Germline assignment: CDR1 SQVTM and CDR2 ANQGSEA. The CDR3 totals 16 residues. This chain's CDR3 is CSVEGLDRDITDTQYF. DNA of the CDR3: TGCAGCGTTGAGGGGTTGGACAGGGACATCACAGATACGCAGTATTTT.

V and J are TRBV19 and TRBJ2-1; 7 nucleotides align to TRBD2. Per the germline V gene, CDR1 is LNHDA and CDR2 is SQIVND (reference sequence). CDR3 size: 16 residues. V shed 5 bases, J shed 6 bases, and the junction held 13 bases outside the gene matches. CDR3 sequence: CASSVVPQRDPNEQFF. In DNA, the CDR3 is TGTGCCAGTAGTGTCGTACCGCAGCGGGATCCCAATGAGCAGTTCTTC.

This clone was seen just once. CDR3 region: CASSGKQGWDEQFF. Written as DNA, the CDR3 is TGTGCCAGCAGTGGTAAGCAGGGATGGGATGAGCAGTTCTTC. The chain is built from TRBV2 and TRBJ2-1; TRBD1 might be the D (5 bases). V dropped 4 bases and J dropped 8 bases, with 15 bases sitting between them. Germline lookup yields CDR1 SNHLY and CDR2 FYNNEI. The CDR3 has 14 amino acids.

V gene TRBV6-5 combines with J gene TRBJ2-2; TRBD1 might be the D (5 bases). This CDR3 has 14 amino acids. With 2 bases removed from V and 3 bases from J, the gap between germline ends came to 7 bases. The germline V gene encodes CDR1 MNHEY and CDR2 SVGAGI. The CDR3 spells CASSYGRDTGELFF. DNA of the CDR3: TGTGCCAGCAGTTACGGCAGGGACACCGGGGAGCTGTTTTTT.

This clone has just a few counts. CDR3 protein: CASSHRRGYSSGNTIYF. The CDR3 DNA follows: TGTGCCAGCAGCCACAGACGGGGGTACTCCTCTGGAAACACCATATATTTT. The rearrangement links TRBV7-2 to TRBJ1-3; perhaps TRBD1 as D (5 bases). V was shortened by 5 bases and J by 0 bases, with 17 bases between the two germline ends. The CDR3 runs to 17 residues. Germline V lookup: CDR1 SGHTA, CDR2 FQGNSA.

The V and J genes are TRBV6-6 and TRBJ2-5, with 9 bases aligning to TRBD1. Trimming took 2 bases from V and 0 from J; bases not matched to a gene: 1. Germline V gene sequence: CDR1 MNHNY, CDR2 SVGAGI (reference sequence). This CDR3 is 15 amino acids long. The CDR3 here is CASSYGQGYQETQYF. In nucleotides, the CDR3 is TGTGCCAGCAGTTACGGACAGGGGTACCAAGAGACCCAGTACTTC.

In this sample, this clone turned up once. The genes are TRBV10-3 and TRBJ2-3, with 9 bases that match TRBD2. CDR1 is ENHRY and CDR2 is SYGVKD in the germline V gene. V lost 4 bases and J lost 1; bases outside the gene matches: 6. This CDR3 has 16 residues. CDR3: CAISGYSGSRTDTQYF. The CDR3 nucleotides are TGTGCCATCAGTGGTTATAGCGGGAGCCGCACAGATACGCAGTATTTT.

V gene TRBV10-2 combines with J gene TRBJ2-7; D remains unclear. The CDR3 length is 16 residues. Germline CDR1 and CDR2: WSHSY and SAAADI. V lost 1 base and J lost 0, with 13 bases in between. CDR3 amino acids: CASSEFLAPHSYEQYF. DNA of the CDR3: TGCGCCAGCAGTGAGTTCTTAGCCCCGCACTCCTACGAGCAGTACTTC.

This clone was observed a few times. The chain is built from TRBV30 and TRBJ1-2, with D perhaps matching TRBD1 (6 bases). The CDR3 length is 13 residues. The V gene's germline CDR1 is GTSNPN and CDR2 SVGIG (reference sequence). V was clipped by 0 bases and J by 8 bases, with 13 bases between them. The CDR3 sequence is CAWSVTQGDGYTF. In DNA, the CDR3 is TGTGCCTGGAGTGTAACACAGGGAGACGGCTACACCTTC.

This sequence joins TRBV4-1 and TRBJ2-7; a possible D gene is TRBD2 (6 bases). The CDR3 has 16 amino acids. Germline CDR1 and CDR2: MGHRA and YSYEKL. The ends were cut back, 1 base at V and 0 bases at J, with 13 bases in the middle. The CDR3 is CASSQAGVQSSYEQYF. The CDR3 DNA reads TGCGCCAGCAGCCAAGCGGGGGTACAGAGCTCCTACGAGCAGTACTTC.

This CDR3 reads CASSLQAAYEQYF. The CDR3 region has the DNA TGTGCCAGCAGTTTACAGGCCGCCTACGAGCAGTACTTC. This chain connects TRBV27 to TRBJ2-7; the D is unclear. V shed 2 bases and J shed 2 bases, with 7 bases lying between them. The germline gives CDR1 MNHEY, CDR2 SMNVEV (reference sequence). The CDR3 contains 13 residues.

The CDR3 reads CSAWTLREAFF. Written as DNA, the CDR3 is TGCAGTGCGTGGACACTCAGGGAAGCTTTCTTT. The chain recombines TRBV20-1 with TRBJ1-1; D perhaps matches TRBD1 (5 bases). Deletions cut 6 bases from V and 8 bases from J, with 13 bases between. CDR3 length equals 11 residues. Germline CDR1 and CDR2: DFQATT and SNEGSKA (reference sequence).

The gene calls are TRBV11-2 and TRBJ2-3; weak D call: TRBD1 (5 bases). CDR1 SGHAT and CDR2 FQNNGV come from the germline V gene. Trimming stripped 1 base from V and 6 bases from J, with 11 bases between. CDR3 length: 14 residues. The CDR3 nucleotides read TGTGCCAGCAGCTTAGTTGGGGCCAGGGATACGCAGTATTTT. As protein: CASSLVGARDTQYF.

The V call is TRBV5-1, the J call TRBJ2-7; D is possibly TRBD2 (5 bases). Germline assignment: CDR1 SGHRS and CDR2 YFSETQ. The CDR3 is 13 amino acids. Trimming removed 4 bases from V and 3 bases from J, with 11 bases in between. This CDR3 is CASSLSGNYEQYF. DNA of the CDR3: TGCGCCAGCAGCCTCTCCGGGAACTACGAGCAGTACTTC.

This chain links TRBV15 with TRBJ1-2, with 9 bases identical to TRBD1. Germline V lookup: CDR1 LNHNV, CDR2 YYDKDF (reference sequence). J gave up 1 base and V 5 bases, and 14 bases lay outside the gene matches. The CDR3 has 18 residues. CDR3 nucleotide sequence: TGTGCCACCAGCCGGGGAGGACAGGGGCGACGAAGTAACTATGGCTACACCTTC. It encodes CATSRGGQGRRSNYGYTF.